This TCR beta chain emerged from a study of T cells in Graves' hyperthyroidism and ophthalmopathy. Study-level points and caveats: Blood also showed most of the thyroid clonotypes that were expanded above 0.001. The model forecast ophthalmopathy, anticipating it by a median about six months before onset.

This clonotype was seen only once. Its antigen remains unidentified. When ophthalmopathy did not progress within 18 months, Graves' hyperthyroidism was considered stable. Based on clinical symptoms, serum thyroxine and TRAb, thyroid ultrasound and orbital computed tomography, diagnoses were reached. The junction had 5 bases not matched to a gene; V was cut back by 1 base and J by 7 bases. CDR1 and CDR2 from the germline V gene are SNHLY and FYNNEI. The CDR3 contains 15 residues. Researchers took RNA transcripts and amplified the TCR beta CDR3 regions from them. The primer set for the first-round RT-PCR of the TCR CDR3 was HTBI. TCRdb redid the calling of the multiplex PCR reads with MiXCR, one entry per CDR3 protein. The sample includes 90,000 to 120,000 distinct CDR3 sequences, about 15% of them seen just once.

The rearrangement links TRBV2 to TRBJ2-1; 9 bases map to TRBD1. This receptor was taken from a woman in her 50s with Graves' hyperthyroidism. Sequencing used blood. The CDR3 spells CASSEDRGQWNEQFF. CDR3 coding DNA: TGTGCCAGCAGTGAAGACAGGGGGCAATGGAATGAGCAGTTCTTC. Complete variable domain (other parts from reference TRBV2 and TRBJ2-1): EPEVTQTPSHQVTQMGQEVILRCVPISNHLYFYWYRQILGQKVEFLVSFYNNEISEKSEIFDDQFSVERPDGSNFTLKIRSTKLEDSAMYFCASSEDRGQWNEQFFGPGTRLTVL.